This T cell receptor beta chain appears in the sequencing data of a study of naive CD8 T cells in extremely preterm neonates. The study, taken as a whole, reports: Compared with older groups, preterm CDR3s were shorter, with fewer N additions and less trimming.

Note on this clone: What it recognizes is unknown.

V was clipped by 3 bases and J by 0 bases, with 3 bases between them. The CDR3 is made up of 13 amino acids. Germline V CDR1 and CDR2: MGHRA, YSYEKL. Measured with immunoSEQ multiplex PCR; TCRdb has only the in-frame clones, and not every one. The sample has more than 20,000 clones, around 88% seen once. Extremely preterm births at about 22-27 weeks of gestation supplied the samples. V usage is TRBV4-1 and J usage is TRBJ1-3; D ambiguous. Sequencing was carried out using naive CD8+ T cells from cord blood. The receptor's source is a boy who was born preterm. CDR3 loop: CASSHSSGNTIYF. CDR3 bases: TGCGCCAGCAGCCACAGCTCTGGAAACACCATATATTTT.